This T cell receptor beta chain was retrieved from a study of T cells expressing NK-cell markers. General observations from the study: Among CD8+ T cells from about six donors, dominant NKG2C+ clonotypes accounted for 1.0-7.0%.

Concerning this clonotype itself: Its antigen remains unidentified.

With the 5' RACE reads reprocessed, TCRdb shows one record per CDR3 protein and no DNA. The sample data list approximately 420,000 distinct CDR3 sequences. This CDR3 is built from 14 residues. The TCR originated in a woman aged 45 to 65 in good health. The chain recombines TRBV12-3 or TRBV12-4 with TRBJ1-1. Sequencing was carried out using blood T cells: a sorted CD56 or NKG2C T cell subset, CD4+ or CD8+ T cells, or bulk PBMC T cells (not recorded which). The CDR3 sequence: CASGVGFSNTEAFF.